The 15 T cell receptor beta chains below all came from one sample that was sequenced in a study of regulatory T cells in long-lasting Graves disease. Combining iRepertoire HTBI primers with Arm-PCR of CDR3 regions, the authors built TCR beta libraries. TCRdb ran MiXCR on the multiplex PCR reads and lists one entry per CDR3 protein. The sample records some 320,000 distinct CDR3 sequences, over 15% being singletons. Indicated time point: newly diagnosed GD, antithyroid drugs for less than 3 months. Scientists built the TCR library using RNA that was extracted from PBMCs. Sequencing was performed on peripheral blood mononuclear cells (PBMCs), taken at new diagnosis, from a patient treated with antithyroid drugs. These receptors all come from a female donor with Graves disease.

This clonotype was counted at least ten times. This rearrangement joins TRBV28 to TRBJ1-4, with TRBD1 identical over 9 bases. Germline V gives CDR1 MDHEN, CDR2 SYDVKM. This CDR3 region has 15 residues. The J segment lost 0 bases and the V segment lost 6 bases, leaving 2 bases of the junction unmatched. The CDR3, as DNA: TGTGCCAGCAGGGGGGACAGGGCAACTAATGAAAAACTGTTTTTT. Its translation is CASRGDRATNEKLFF.

This clonotype turned up a few times. The rearrangement links TRBV7-9 to TRBJ2-4, with D possibly TRBD1 on 6 matching bases. The CDR3 length is 18 residues. The V end was cut by 5 bases, the J end by 0 bases, with 20 bases between. Germline-derived CDR1 and CDR2 are SEHNR and FQNEAQ (reference sequence). CDR3 in DNA: TGTGCCAGCAGCCGGCGATCAGGGGTGGGGGTAGCCAAAAACATTCAGTACTTC. It is translated as CASSRRSGVGVAKNIQYF.

About this clonotype itself: Only one base separates this from a far larger clonotype, so it likely reflects a read error. The chain uses TRBV2 and TRBJ2-5; D unresolved. With the DNA end fitting TRBJ2-1 better, the J assignment may be wrong. The CDR3 sequence is 13 residues long. CDR1 is SNHLY, CDR2 FYNNEI, per germline. Here the CDR3 DNA reads TGTGCCAGCAGCACCAACAAGGACAATGAGCAGTTCTTC. Residues: CASSTNKDNEQFF.

This clonotype has ten or more counts. This chain connects TRBV19 to TRBJ1-4, with 7 bases identical to TRBD1. Germline V CDR1 and CDR2: LNHDA, SQIVND (reference sequence). With V trimmed by 5 bases and J by 8 bases, 11 bases remained unmatched. The CDR3 consists of 15 residues. The CDR3 spells CASSLPQGFGEKLFF. CDR3 DNA sequence: TGTGCCAGTAGTCTACCACAGGGGTTCGGCGAAAAACTGTTTTTT.

This clonotype was counted at least ten times. The chain links TRBV27 to TRBJ2-4, with a tentative D call TRBD2 (5 bases). Trimming removed 5 bases from V and 8 bases from J, with 16 bases in between. Per germline, CDR1 MNHEY and CDR2 SMNVEV (reference sequence). This CDR3 region has 14 residues. The CDR3 bases are TGTGCCAGCAGTCGACTTCAGATCGGGGACATTCAGTACTTC. Amino acids: CASSRLQIGDIQYF.

This clonotype was seen only once. The genes are TRBV12-3 or TRBV12-4 and TRBJ1-1; D is unclear. V lost 4 bases and J 0 bases, leaving 9 bases between the germline ends. The CDR3 extends over 14 amino acids. CDR3: CASSYEGLNTEAFF. CDR3 nucleotide sequence: TGTGCCAGCAGTTACGAAGGCCTGAACACTGAAGCTTTCTTT.

This clonotype was observed many times. The chain employs TRBV25-1 and TRBJ2-1, with no clear D. The CDR3 length is 13 residues. Per germline, CDR1 MGHDK and CDR2 SYGVNS. Trimming took off 8 bases at V and 8 bases at J, with 16 bases between the two ends. This CDR3 is CASSESVRDEQFF. CDR3 nucleotide sequence: TGTGCCAGCTCCGAATCCGTGCGTGATGAGCAGTTCTTC.

J is TRBJ2-2 and V is TRBV5-1; D gene uncertain. V shed 0 bases and J shed 9 bases, with 6 bases lying between them. The CDR3 contains 12 residues. Germline V CDR1 and CDR2: SGHRS, YFSETQ. CDR3 region: CASSLARRELFF. The DNA for the CDR3 is TGCGCCAGCAGCTTGGCCAGGAGGGAGCTGTTTTTT.

This clonotype was observed at least ten times. The chain employs TRBV20-1 and TRBJ2-1; 10 bases are a match to TRBD2. The junction had 9 bases not matched to a gene; V was cut back by 6 bases and J by 4 bases. This CDR3 has 15 amino acids. Germline V gene data show CDR1 as DFQATT and CDR2 as SNEGSKA (reference sequence). The CDR3: CSAPLRTSGYNEQFF. The CDR3 DNA follows: TGCAGTGCCCCGCTGAGGACTAGCGGATACAATGAGCAGTTCTTC.

The gene calls are TRBV11-3 and TRBJ2-2; 9 bases are shared with TRBD1. The CDR3 is 17 residues long. Per the germline V gene, CDR1 is SGHNT and CDR2 is YENEEA. The ends lost 11 bases at V and 5 bases at J; junction bases unmatched: 18. The CDR3 sequence is CAWRDPLWTGETGELFF. CDR3 nucleotide sequence: TGTGCCTGGAGAGACCCTCTTTGGACAGGGGAGACCGGGGAGCTGTTTTTT.

This clonotype occurred many times. The chain has TRBV9 and TRBJ2-1; 10 bases are a match to TRBD2. The CDR3 length is 17 residues. Trimming removed 4 bases from V and 6 bases from J; junction bases left unmatched: 13. CDR1 is SGDLS and CDR2 is YYNGEE in the germline V gene. The chain's CDR3 is CASSSTTLAGVSNEQFF. CDR3 bases: TGTGCCAGCAGCTCAACCACGCTAGCGGGAGTTTCCAATGAGCAGTTCTTC.

About this clonotype: A single base is all that separates this from a far larger clone, so a read error is likely. V usage is TRBV11-2 and J usage is TRBJ2-5; no definite D call. Germline V lookup: CDR1 SGHAT, CDR2 FQNNGV. The CDR3 extends over 12 amino acids. Trimming took off 1 base at V and 11 bases at J, with 11 bases between the two ends. Here the CDR3 DNA reads TGTGCCAGCAGCTTAGTCCAGGATGAGCAGTACTTC. It encodes CASSLVQDEQYF.

This clonotype was seen a few times. The chain joins TRBV6-1 to TRBJ1-4; D unclear. V was trimmed by 5 bases and J by 5 bases, leaving 21 bases between them. The V gene's germline CDR1 is MNHNS and CDR2 SASEGT. CDR3 length: 17 residues. The CDR3 protein is CASSRAPPPGRNEKLFF. CDR3 coding DNA: TGTGCCAGCAGTCGCGCCCCCCCCCCCGGCCGGAATGAAAAACTGTTTTTT.

This clonotype was seen only a few times. CDR3 sequence reads: CASSHPGPGTSGASSYNEQFF. The CDR3 DNA sequence: TGTGCCAGCAGCCACCCCGGACCCGGGACTAGCGGAGCCAGCTCCTACAATGAGCAGTTCTTC. The gene calls are TRBV3-1 and TRBJ2-1; 11 positions agree with TRBD2. After removal of 3 bases from V and 0 bases from J, the junction contained 16 bases not matched to a gene. CDR3 size: 21 residues. The germline V gene encodes CDR1 LGHDT and CDR2 YNNKEL (reference sequence).

The chain combines TRBV12-3 or TRBV12-4 with TRBJ2-3; 14 nucleotides align to TRBD2. J was trimmed by 10 bases and V by 3 bases; bases with no gene match: 9. The CDR3 length is 16 residues. CDR3 protein: CASSFQATSGRVAQYF. CDR3 in DNA: TGTGCCAGCAGTTTCCAAGCGACTAGCGGGAGGGTGGCGCAGTATTTT.